Shown below are 20 T cell receptor beta chains from a single sample sequenced in a study of cytomegalovirus exposure and HLA in healthy donors. Produced via immunoSEQ multiplex PCR; TCRdb's table is partial and in-frame only. The data hold over 150,000 clones, with approximately 86% observed a single time. The sequenced sample consisted of PBMCs. The source is a man between 18 and 29 years old in good health and CMV-seropositive.

The chain employs TRBV27 and TRBJ2-7, with 7 bases matching TRBD2. Germline loops: CDR1 MNHEY, CDR2 SMNVEV (reference sequence). V gave up 2 bases and J gave up 2 bases; unmatched junction bases: 9. The CDR3 runs 16 residues. In DNA, the CDR3 is TGTGCCAGCAGTTTAAATCTGGGGAGGGCAGCCTACGAGCAGTACTTC. The encoded protein is CASSLNLGRAAYEQYF.

This clone was recorded once. This rearrangement joins TRBV5-1 to TRBJ1-1; 8 bases align to TRBD1. V dropped 2 bases and J dropped 3; count of bases not matched to a gene: 3. The CDR3 extends over 14 amino acids. In germline, CDR1 is SGHRS, CDR2 YFSETQ. The CDR3 DNA reads TGCGCCAGCAGCTTCAGGGGGCAGGACACTGAAGCTTTCTTT. Protein sequence: CASSFRGQDTEAFF.

The chain has TRBV5-1 and TRBJ2-7; 7 bases match TRBD2. The CDR3 spans 14 residues. Per the germline V gene, CDR1 is SGHRS and CDR2 is YFSETQ. Trimming took 3 bases from V and 3 from J; bases not matched to a gene: 6. CDR3 sequence (DNA): TGCGCCAGCAGCTCGGGGGGTTACGGCTACGAGCAGTACTTC. This codes for CASSSGGYGYEQYF.

The genes are TRBV29-1 and TRBJ1-5; the match to TRBD1 covers 10 bases. The ends lost 3 bases at V and 2 bases at J; junction bases unmatched: 7. The CDR3 consists of 16 residues. The germline V gene encodes CDR1 SQVTM and CDR2 ANQGSEA. CDR3 amino acids: CSVDPDRGHGNQPQHF. CDR3 nucleotide sequence: TGCAGCGTTGACCCAGACAGGGGGCATGGCAATCAGCCCCAGCATTTT.

The gene calls are TRBV6-5 and TRBJ1-1; possibly TRBD1 for D (6 bases). This CDR3 is 13 amino acids long. CDR1 and CDR2 from the germline V gene are MNHEY and SVGAGI. Trimming stripped 8 bases from V and 0 bases from J, with 10 bases between. The CDR3 here is CASGRTVNTEAFF. Written as DNA, the CDR3 is TGTGCCAGCGGTAGGACAGTGAACACTGAAGCTTTCTTT.

V usage is TRBV5-1 and J usage is TRBJ2-2; possibly TRBD1 for D (6 bases). In germline, CDR1 is SGHRS, CDR2 YFSETQ. The V end lost 2 bases, the J end lost 0 bases, and 11 bases lay between the germline ends. The CDR3 sequence is 16 residues long. CDR3 sequence: CASSLQQGPNTGELFF. DNA of the CDR3: TGCGCCAGCAGCTTACAACAGGGACCGAACACCGGGGAGCTGTTTTTT.

This clone has more than one count but fewer than ten. CDR3 region: CASIGDSSYGYTF. CDR3 DNA: TGTGCCAGCATCGGGGACAGCTCATATGGCTACACCTTC. The V call is TRBV6-1, the J call TRBJ1-2; 7 bases fit TRBD1. This CDR3 region has 13 residues. Trimming at V came to 7 bases and at J to 5 bases, leaving 7 bases not matched to a gene. Germline values: CDR1 MNHNS, CDR2 SASEGT.

The chain has TRBV28 and TRBJ2-3; the D gene is possibly TRBD2 (6 bases). Germline CDR1 reads MDHEN; CDR2 reads SYDVKM. V shed 3 bases and J shed 3 bases, with 13 bases lying between them. CDR3 length: 15 residues. CDR3 in amino acids: CASSFRRGGTDTQYF. As DNA, the CDR3 is TGTGCCAGCAGTTTCAGGCGGGGTGGGACAGATACGCAGTATTTT.

The chain is built from TRBV6-5 and TRBJ1-2; TRBD1 agrees at 7 bases. This CDR3 contains 14 residues. The germline V gene has CDR1 MNHEY and CDR2 SVGAGI. Trimming cost V 5 bases and J 4 bases; bases outside gene matches: 7. The CDR3 is CASSPDRDGYGYTF. The DNA of the CDR3 is TGTGCCAGCAGTCCTGACAGGGATGGCTATGGCTACACCTTC.

This clone showed up just a few times. The V gene is TRBV19, the J gene TRBJ2-7, with 7 nucleotides matching TRBD2. There are 14 residues in the CDR3. Trimming removed 3 bases from V and 9 bases from J; junction bases left unmatched: 11. Germline values: CDR1 LNHDA, CDR2 SQIVND (reference sequence). CDR3 DNA: TGTGCCAGTAGTATCGGGCTAGCGGACCTAAGGCAGTACTTC. This encodes CASSIGLADLRQYF. The complete variable domain, with remaining parts taken from reference TRBV19 and TRBJ2-7, reads DGGITQSPKYLFRKEGQNVTLSCEQNLNHDAMYWYRQDPGQGLRLIYYSQIVNDFQKGDIAEGYSVSREKKESFPLTVTSAQKNPTAFYLCASSIGLADLRQYFGPGTRLTVT.

There are a few counts of this clone. The J gene is TRBJ1-5, the V gene TRBV6-5, with 7 positions matching TRBD1. This CDR3 is 16 amino acids long. Germline-derived CDR1 and CDR2 are MNHEY and SVGAGI. Losses at the gene ends were 2 bases for V and 2 bases for J; bases not matched to a gene: 6. The chain's CDR3 is CASSYIRQGGNQPQHF. The DNA of the CDR3 is TGTGCCAGCAGTTACATTCGACAGGGCGGCAATCAGCCCCAGCATTTT.

This chain joins TRBV19 and TRBJ2-7; 7 positions agree with TRBD1. CDR1 LNHDA and CDR2 SQIVND come from the germline V gene (reference sequence). The CDR3 is 14 amino acids. The J segment lost 3 bases and the V segment lost 5 bases, leaving 7 bases of the junction unmatched. The chain's CDR3 is CASSPNRDSYEQYF. CDR3 nucleotide sequence: TGTGCCAGTAGTCCTAACCGGGACAGCTACGAGCAGTACTTC. Full variable domain (rest looked up from reference TRBV19 and TRBJ2-7): DGGITQSPKYLFRKEGQNVTLSCEQNLNHDAMYWYRQDPGQGLRLIYYSQIVNDFQKGDIAEGYSVSREKKESFPLTVTSAQKNPTAFYLCASSPNRDSYEQYFGPGTRLTVT.

The V and J genes are TRBV12-5 and TRBJ1-6, with 7 bases that match TRBD1. This CDR3 is built from 17 residues. Losses at the gene ends were 8 bases for V and 0 bases for J; bases not matched to a gene: 10. CDR1 and CDR2 from the germline V gene are LGHNT and FRNRAP. CDR3 sequence: CASLLYRGSSYNSPLHF. For the CDR3, the DNA is TGTGCTAGTCTCCTCTACAGGGGAAGCTCCTATAATTCACCCCTCCACTTT.

This chain connects TRBV7-9 to TRBJ1-2; maybe TRBD1 (5 bases). The V end lost 5 bases, the J end lost 5 bases, and 15 bases lay between the germline ends. The CDR3 totals 14 residues. Germline V CDR1 and CDR2: SEHNR, FQNEAQ (reference sequence). CDR3: CASSGHNLRYGYTF. The DNA for the CDR3 is TGTGCCAGCAGCGGACATAATCTTAGGTATGGCTACACCTTC.

CDR3 in amino acids: CASNDFRMDRVRYEQYF. The CDR3 DNA reads TGTGCCAGCAATGATTTTAGGATGGACAGGGTCCGCTACGAGCAGTACTTC. The chain is built from TRBV6-1 and TRBJ2-7; 8 bases agree with TRBD1. The ends lost 7 bases at V and 3 bases at J; junction bases unmatched: 17. The CDR3 extends over 17 amino acids. CDR1 is MNHNS, CDR2 SASEGT, per germline.

The chain links TRBV5-6 to TRBJ2-3, with TRBD2 matching 8 bases. Germline values: CDR1 SGHDT, CDR2 YYEEEE. The J segment lost 5 bases and the V segment lost 4 bases, leaving 15 bases of the junction unmatched. CDR3 length: 17 amino acids. The CDR3 DNA sequence: TGTGCCAGCAGCCCCCGAGGACGGGAGGGCCTCGGAGATACGCAGTATTTT. This translates into CASSPRGREGLGDTQYF.

The chain joins TRBV4-3 to TRBJ1-3; maybe TRBD1 (5 bases). The CDR3 has 14 residues. Looked up from germline, CDR1 is LGHNA and CDR2 is YSLEER. The V end lost 3 bases, the J end lost 0 bases, and 6 bases lay between the germline ends. The CDR3 spells CASSQQGSGNTIYF. DNA of the CDR3: TGCGCCAGCAGCCAGCAGGGCTCTGGAAACACCATATATTTT.

The chain has TRBV7-3 and TRBJ2-3; TRBD1 aligns across 7 bases. Germline values: CDR1 SGHTA, CDR2 FQGTGA. V trimming: 5 bases; J trimming: 2 bases; junction bases outside the gene matches: 7. This CDR3 has 15 amino acids. The CDR3: CASSPRQGNTDTQYF. In DNA form, the CDR3 reads TGTGCCAGCAGCCCACGACAGGGCAACACAGATACGCAGTATTTT.

The rearrangement uses TRBV18 and TRBJ1-3; TRBD1 aligns across 10 bases. J was trimmed by 4 bases and V by 1 base; bases with no gene match: 4. The CDR3 has 16 amino acids. Germline lookup yields CDR1 KGHSH and CDR2 LQKENI. The DNA of the CDR3 is TGTGCCAGCTCACCACTTGACAGGGGGCTAGGAAACACCATATATTTT. This gives the protein CASSPLDRGLGNTIYF.

The chain links TRBV4-1 to TRBJ1-1; TRBD1 agrees at 9 bases. Germline loops: CDR1 MGHRA, CDR2 YSYEKL. The CDR3 covers 14 residues. The V and J ends lost 4 bases and 3 bases, in that order; junction bases with no gene match: 3. The CDR3 coding sequence is TGCGCCAGCAGCCTGACAGGGGGGGACACTGAAGCTTTCTTT. It encodes CASSLTGGDTEAFF.